This is a list of T cell receptor beta chains from one sample in a study of blood T cell repertoires in COVID-19. Produced via immunoSEQ multiplex PCR; TCRdb's table is partial and in-frame only. The sample consists of approximately 200,000 clones, roughly four fifths of them appearing once. Sequencing was done on a sample of PBMCs or T cells enriched from blood (not recorded which). Receptor source: a man aged 35-49 years who had recovered from COVID-19. Each CDR3 is given with its conserved first and last residue. D genes are given only for firm matches. Expanded clones get a size class; other rows say once, few or many, or leave the size out.

size	D	V	length	J	CDR3	DNA
NA	TRBD1	TRBV6-6	16	TRBJ1-1	CASSYGRQGLYTEAFF	TGTGCCAGCAGTTACGGGAGACAGGGGTTGTACACTGAAGCTTTCTTT
NA	TRBD1	TRBV3-1/TRBV3-2	18	TRBJ1-2	CASSQDYRGLRSVVGYTF	TGTGCCAGCAGCCAAGATTACAGGGGCCTTAGATCGGTGGTTGGCTACACCTTC
NA	NA	TRBV2	11	TRBJ2-5	CASTPGETQYF	TGTGCCAGCACCCCCGGAGAGACCCAGTACTTC
NA	NA	TRBV27	17	TRBJ2-1	CASSLSIYRDRDNEQFF	TGTGCCAGCAGTTTATCCATCTACAGGGATAGGGACAATGAGCAGTTCTTC
once	TRBD1	TRBV6-5	14	TRBJ1-5	CASSYRTGSQPQHF	TGTGCCAGCAGTTACCGGACAGGGAGTCAGCCCCAGCATTTT
NA	NA	TRBV6-1	14	TRBJ2-7	CASKPPRSDYEQYF	TGTGCCAGCAAACCCCCCCGGAGCGACTACGAGCAGTACTTC
NA	TRBD1	TRBV24-1	17	TRBJ1-5	CATSGSPKTGDREPQHF	TGTGCCACCAGTGGGTCCCCGAAAACAGGGGATAGGGAGCCCCAGCATTTT
NA	NA	TRBV7-9	11	TRBJ1-1	CASSYGEGAFF	TGTGCCAGCAGCTACGGAGAGGGAGCTTTCTTT
NA	TRBD1	TRBV28	15	TRBJ2-1	CASSLGGQVYNEQFF	TGTGCCAGCAGTTTGGGGGGACAGGTCTACAATGAGCAGTTCTTC
NA	TRBD2	TRBV7-8	14	TRBJ2-2	CASFLAGRAGELFF	TGTGCCAGTTTTTTAGCGGGGAGGGCCGGGGAGCTGTTTTTT
NA	TRBD1	TRBV11-2	15	TRBJ2-7	CASSLEPGQSYEQYF	TGTGCCAGCAGCTTGGAACCGGGACAGTCCTACGAGCAGTACTTC
NA	NA	TRBV4-1	12	TRBJ2-5	CASRGAEESQYF	TGCGCCAGCAGGGGGGCGGAGGAGTCCCAGTACTTC
NA	TRBD1	TRBV5-5	17	TRBJ2-7	CASSLDRRTGNSYEQYF	TGTGCCAGCAGCTTGGATCGAAGGACAGGGAATTCCTACGAGCAGTACTTC
NA	TRBD2	TRBV9	16	TRBJ2-1	CASSVAGTSGTNEQFF	TGTGCCAGCAGCGTAGCTGGGACTAGCGGGACCAATGAGCAGTTCTTC
NA	NA	TRBV6-1	15	TRBJ2-1	CASSEFGLGWDEQFF	TGTGCCAGCAGTGAATTTGGACTTGGTTGGGATGAGCAGTTCTTC
NA	TRBD2	TRBV6-6	14	TRBJ2-3	CASCGGGGTDTQYF	TGTGCCAGCTGTGGCGGGGGAGGCACAGATACGCAGTATTTT
NA	TRBD1	TRBV7-9	14	TRBJ1-2	CASSRTGERYGYTF	TGTGCCAGCAGCCGGACAGGGGAGAGGTATGGCTACACCTTC
NA	NA	TRBV5-6	15	TRBJ2-1	CASSSSGGFSNEQFF	TGTGCCAGCAGCTCCAGCGGTGGCTTCTCCAATGAGCAGTTCTTC
many	NA	TRBV5-5	15	TRBJ1-2	CASSLDTGVNYGYTF	TGTGCCAGCAGCTTGGATACGGGGGTGAACTATGGCTACACCTTC
NA	TRBD1	TRBV11-2	15	TRBJ1-3	CASSSQGGSGNTIYF	TGTGCCAGCAGCTCACAGGGGGGCTCTGGAAACACCATATATTTT
few	NA	TRBV30	13	TRBJ1-5	CAWGSGNNQPQHF	TGTGCCTGGGGCTCAGGAAATAATCAGCCCCAGCATTTT
once	TRBD1	TRBV6-4	14	TRBJ1-5	CASIRRQGEQPQHF	TGTGCCAGCATCCGTAGACAGGGAGAACAGCCCCAGCATTTT
NA	NA	TRBV11-1	12	TRBJ1-2	CASSTPKGVYTF	TGTGCCAGCAGCACCCCAAAGGGGGTTTACACCTTC
few	TRBD1	TRBV6-5	12	TRBJ2-3	CASSQTGGTQYF	TGTGCCAGCAGCCAGACAGGGGGTACGCAGTATTTT
few	TRBD1	TRBV5-1	16	TRBJ2-6	CASSVYRGPGANVLTF	TGCGCCAGCAGCGTATACAGGGGGCCTGGGGCCAACGTCCTGACTTTC
NA	NA	TRBV7-2	15	TRBJ2-1	CASSFGLLSYNEQFF	TGTGCCAGCAGCTTTGGACTACTCTCCTACAATGAGCAGTTCTTC
NA	NA	TRBV30	13	TRBJ1-3	CAWKAGAGNTIYF	TGTGCCTGGAAAGCAGGGGCTGGAAACACCATATATTTT
once	NA	TRBV12-3/TRBV12-4	13	TRBJ2-1	CASSLHQDSEQFF	TGTGCCAGCAGTTTACACCAGGACAGCGAGCAGTTCTTC
NA	NA	TRBV15	16	TRBJ1-3	CATSRDYTGGGNTIYF	TGTGCCACCAGCAGAGATTACACAGGTGGCGGAAACACCATATATTTT
NA	NA	TRBV5-1	13	TRBJ2-5	CASRPGTKETQYF	TGCGCCAGCAGACCCGGGACAAAAGAGACCCAGTACTTC
NA	NA	TRBV7-9	14	TRBJ1-1	CASSFSRGNTEAFF	TGTGCCAGCAGCTTTAGTCGTGGGAACACTGAAGCTTTCTTT
once	TRBD1	TRBV7-3	15	TRBJ2-1	CASSLGTGSYNEQFF	TGTGCCAGCAGCTTGGGGACAGGTTCCTACAATGAGCAGTTCTTC
NA	TRBD2	TRBV30	15	TRBJ2-7	CAWSVFGGGAYEQYF	TGTGCCTGGAGTGTGTTCGGCGGGGGAGCATACGAGCAGTACTTC
NA	NA	TRBV5-1	14	TRBJ1-5	CASSSDGINQPQHF	TGCGCCAGCAGCTCGGACGGGATAAATCAGCCCCAGCATTTT
NA	NA	TRBV6-5	13	TRBJ2-1	CASSPTSAGEQFF	TGTGCCAGCAGTCCTACTTCAGCGGGTGAGCAGTTCTTC
NA	NA	TRBV18	15	TRBJ2-6	CASSGAGPGANVLTF	TGTGCCAGCTCTGGCGCGGGGCCTGGGGCCAACGTCCTGACTTTC
NA	NA	TRBV20-1	13	TRBJ1-1	CSASKTGNTEAFF	TGCAGTGCTAGTAAGACAGGGAACACTGAAGCTTTCTTT
NA	TRBD1	TRBV9	15	TRBJ1-1	CASSVVGGGDDEAFF	TGTGCCAGCAGCGTAGTCGGAGGGGGCGATGATGAAGCTTTCTTT
once	TRBD1	TRBV7-3	14	TRBJ1-2	CASSSYTHRGDYTF	TGTGCCAGCAGCTCGTACACTCACAGGGGTGACTACACCTTC
NA	TRBD1	TRBV5-4	15	TRBJ2-7	CASSSLRDRVYEQYF	TGTGCCAGCAGCTCCTTGCGGGACAGGGTCTACGAGCAGTACTTC
many	TRBD1	TRBV27	16	TRBJ1-1	CASRLIQGAKNTEAFF	TGTGCCAGCAGGTTAATACAGGGGGCAAAGAACACTGAAGCTTTCTTT
NA	NA	TRBV19	12	TRBJ1-2	CASTDLGGGYTF	TGTGCCAGTACTGATTTAGGGGGTGGCTACACCTTC
NA	TRBD2	TRBV5-1	16	TRBJ2-3	CASRVGTSGLTDTQYF	TGCGCCAGCAGGGTAGGGACTAGCGGGCTAACAGATACGCAGTATTTT
NA	TRBD2	TRBV5-1	15	TRBJ2-3	CASSLAGGITDTQYF	TGCGCCAGCAGTCTAGCGGGAGGGATCACAGATACGCAGTATTTT
NA	NA	TRBV5-6	15	TRBJ1-6	CASSFRAGLNSPLHF	TGTGCCAGCAGCTTCCGTGCAGGATTGAATTCACCCCTCCACTTT
once	NA	TRBV29-1	11	TRBJ2-5	CSVLPGETQYF	TGCAGCGTCCTACCAGGGGAGACCCAGTACTTC
NA	TRBD1	TRBV5-1	16	TRBJ1-6	CASSGGGGQGESPLHF	TGCGCCAGCAGCGGCGGCGGTGGACAGGGAGAATCACCCCTCCACTTT
NA	TRBD2	TRBV5-1	17	TRBJ2-1	CASSLGHGLAYGNEQFF	TGCGCCAGCAGCTTGGGCCATGGACTAGCGTATGGTAATGAGCAGTTCTTC
NA	TRBD2	TRBV4-1	17	TRBJ2-1	CASSQGNTAGGYNEQFF	TGCGCCAGCAGCCAAGGTAACACGGCGGGAGGGTACAATGAGCAGTTCTTC
NA	NA	TRBV18	14	TRBJ2-2	CASSTGLITGELFF	TGTGCCAGCTCAACCGGACTGATCACCGGGGAGCTGTTTTTT
NA	NA	TRBV6-5	14	TRBJ1-3	CASRPEASGNTIYF	TGTGCCAGCAGGCCAGAGGCCTCTGGAAACACCATATATTTT